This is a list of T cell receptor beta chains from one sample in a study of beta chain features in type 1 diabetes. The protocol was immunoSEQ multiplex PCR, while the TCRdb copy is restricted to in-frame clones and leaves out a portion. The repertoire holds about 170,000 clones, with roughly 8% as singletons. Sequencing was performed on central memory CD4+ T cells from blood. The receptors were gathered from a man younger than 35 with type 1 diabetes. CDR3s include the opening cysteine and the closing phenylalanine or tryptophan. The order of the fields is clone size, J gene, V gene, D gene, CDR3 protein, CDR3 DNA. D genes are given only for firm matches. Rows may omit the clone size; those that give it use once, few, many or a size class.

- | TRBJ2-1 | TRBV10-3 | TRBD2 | CAISVSSGRAGEQFF | TGTGCCATCAGTGTGTCTAGCGGGAGGGCTGGTGAGCAGTTCTTC
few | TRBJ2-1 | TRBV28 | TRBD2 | CASSGRREQLF | TGTGCCAGCAGCGGCCGGCGGGAGCAGCTCTTC
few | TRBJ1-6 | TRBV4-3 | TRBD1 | CASSLQGDNSPLHF | TGCGCCAGCAGTCTACAGGGGGATAATTCACCCCTCCACTTT
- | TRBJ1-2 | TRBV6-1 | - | CASRPWVLSGGYTF | TGTGCCAGCAGACCGTGGGTCCTTTCGGGAGGCTACACCTTC
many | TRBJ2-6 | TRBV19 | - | CASGTGNSGANVLTF | TGTGCCAGTGGGACTGGCAACTCTGGGGCCAACGTCCTGACTTTC
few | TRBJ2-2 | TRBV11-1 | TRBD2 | CASSLRSGDTGELFF | TGTGCCAGCAGCCTTCGCAGCGGGGACACCGGGGAGCTGTTTTTT
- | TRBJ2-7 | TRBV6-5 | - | CASSSLGRPYEQYF | TGTGCCAGCAGTTCCCTTGGGCGTCCCTACGAGCAGTACTTC
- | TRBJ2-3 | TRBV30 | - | CAWSERSRGTDTQYF | TGTGCCTGGAGTGAGAGGTCCCGGGGCACAGATACGCAGTATTTT
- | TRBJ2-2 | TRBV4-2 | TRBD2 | CASSHEREGTGELFF | TGTGCCAGCAGCCATGAACGGGAGGGCACCGGGGAGCTGTTTTTT
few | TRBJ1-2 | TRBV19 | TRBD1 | CASSTHPRQGPNYGYTF | TGTGCCAGTAGTACTCACCCCCGACAGGGTCCAAACTATGGCTACACCTTC
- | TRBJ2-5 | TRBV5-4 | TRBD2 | CASSRGLAGSETQYF | TGTGCCAGCAGCCGTGGACTAGCGGGATCAGAGACCCAGTACTTC
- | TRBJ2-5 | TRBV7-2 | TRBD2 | CASSRGLWQETQYF | TGTGCCAGCAGCCGGGGACTATGGCAGGAGACCCAGTACTTC
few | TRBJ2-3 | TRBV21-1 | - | CASSTRNTQYF | TGTGCCAGCAGCACGCGCAATACGCAGTATTTT
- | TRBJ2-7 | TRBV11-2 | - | CASSRNGPGGSYEQYF | TGTGCCAGCAGCCGGAATGGACCGGGCGGGTCCTACGAGCAGTACTTC
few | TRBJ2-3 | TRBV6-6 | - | CASTAAGGDTQYF | TGTGCCAGCACGGCGGCGGGTGGAGATACGCAGTATTTT
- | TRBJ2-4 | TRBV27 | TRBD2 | CASRLAGAKNIQYF | TGTGCCAGCAGACTAGCGGGAGCCAAAAACATTCAGTACTTC
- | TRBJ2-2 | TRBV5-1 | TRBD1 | CASSSLTGVRTGELFF | TGCGCCAGCAGCTCCCTCACAGGGGTTCGAACCGGGGAGCTGTTTTTT
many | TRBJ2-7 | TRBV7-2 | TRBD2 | CASSLGLAGGSEQYF | TGTGCCAGCAGCTTAGGGCTAGCGGGGGGGAGCGAGCAGTACTTC
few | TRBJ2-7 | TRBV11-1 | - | CASSPPSGRYEQYF | TGTGCCAGCAGCCCCCCCTCTGGCCGCTACGAGCAGTACTTC
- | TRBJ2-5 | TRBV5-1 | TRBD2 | CASSFMGGPQETQYF | TGCGCCAGCAGCTTTATGGGAGGGCCCCAAGAGACCCAGTACTTC
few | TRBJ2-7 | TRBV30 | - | CAWSVPGVSLLSEQYF | TGTGCCTGGAGTGTACCCGGAGTCAGTTTATTAAGCGAGCAGTACTTC
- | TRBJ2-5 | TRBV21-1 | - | CASSGDRAPTFEETQYF | TGTGCCAGCAGCGGCGACAGGGCACCTACCTTTGAAGAGACCCAGTACTTC
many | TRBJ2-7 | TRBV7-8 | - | CASSFDPPGRGYEQYF | TGTGCCAGCAGCTTCGACCCCCCCGGCAGGGGTTACGAGCAGTACTTC
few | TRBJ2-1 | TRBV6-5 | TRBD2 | CASSYSPSGSYEQFF | TGTGCCAGCAGTTACTCGCCTAGCGGGAGCTATGAGCAGTTCTTC
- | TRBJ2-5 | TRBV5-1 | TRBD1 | CASSRDRGIGETQYF | TGCGCCAGCAGCCGAGACAGGGGAATTGGAGAGACCCAGTACTTC
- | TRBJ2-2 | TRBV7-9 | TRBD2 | CASSRLASGRASGELFF | TGTGCCAGCAGCCGTCTGGCTAGCGGGAGGGCCTCCGGGGAGCTGTTTTTT
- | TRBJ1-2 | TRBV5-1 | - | CASSLVRGSGYTF | TGCGCCAGCAGCTTGGTCAGGGGAAGTGGCTACACCTTC
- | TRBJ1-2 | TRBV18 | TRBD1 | CASSPTAGTEYGYTF | TGTGCCAGCTCACCGACCGCCGGGACAGAGTATGGCTACACCTTC
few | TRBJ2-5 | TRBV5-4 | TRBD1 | CASSETGRLGETQYF | TGTGCCAGCAGCGAGACAGGGCGATTAGGAGAGACCCAGTACTTC
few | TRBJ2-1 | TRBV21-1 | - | CASSAGLTRSYNEQFF | TGTGCCAGCAGCGCCGGACTCACCCGCTCCTACAATGAGCAGTTCTTC
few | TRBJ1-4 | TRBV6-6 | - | CASSYLEGVVEKLFF | TGTGCCAGCAGTTACCTTGAAGGGGTTGTTGAAAAACTGTTTTTT
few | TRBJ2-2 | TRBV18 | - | CASSPPNRESGELFF | TGTGCCAGCTCACCACCCAATAGGGAGTCCGGGGAGCTGTTTTTT
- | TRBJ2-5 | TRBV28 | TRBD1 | CASSSPGKGARETQYF | TGTGCCAGCAGTTCACCCGGGAAGGGGGCTCGAGAGACCCAGTACTTC
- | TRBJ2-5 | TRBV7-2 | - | CASSLARDRQETQYF | TGTGCCAGCAGCTTAGCCCGTGACAGACAAGAGACCCAGTACTTC
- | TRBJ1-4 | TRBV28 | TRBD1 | CASSLQGVNEKLFF | TGTGCCAGCAGTCTACAGGGGGTTAATGAAAAACTGTTTTTT
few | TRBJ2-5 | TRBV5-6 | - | CASSPLARETQYF | TGTGCCAGCAGCCCACTTGCCCGGGAGACCCAGTACTTC
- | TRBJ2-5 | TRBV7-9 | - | CASVGEVETQYF | TGTGCCAGCGTTGGCGAGGTGGAGACCCAGTACTTC
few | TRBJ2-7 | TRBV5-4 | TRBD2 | CASSSSRLADYEQYF | TGTGCCAGCAGCTCGTCTCGACTAGCCGACTACGAGCAGTACTTC
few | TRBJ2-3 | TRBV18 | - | CASSLFEGMDTQYF | TGTGCCAGCTCCCTTTTCGAGGGTATGGATACGCAGTATTTT
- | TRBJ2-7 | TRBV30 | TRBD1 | CAWSALARDRGHEQYF | TGTGCCTGGAGTGCCCTCGCCCGGGACAGGGGCCACGAGCAGTACTTC
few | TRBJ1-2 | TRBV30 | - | CAIGGRAYGYTF | TGTGCTATTGGCGGCCGAGCCTATGGCTACACCTTC
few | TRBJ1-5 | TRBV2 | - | CASSESWQGNQPQHF | TGTGCCAGCAGTGAATCGTGGCAGGGAAATCAGCCCCAGCATTTT
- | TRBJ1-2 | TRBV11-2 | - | CASSSLWGGGGYTF | TGTGCCAGCAGCTCTCTCTGGGGGGGAGGAGGCTACACCTTC
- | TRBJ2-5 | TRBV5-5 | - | CASTPGGYQETQYF | TGTGCCAGCACCCCCGGCGGGTACCAAGAGACCCAGTACTTC
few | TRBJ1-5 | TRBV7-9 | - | CASSAVGGNQPQHF | TGTGCCAGCAGCGCGGTAGGGGGCAATCAGCCCCAGCATTTT
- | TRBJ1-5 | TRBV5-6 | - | CASTQFATGTSSNQPQHF | TGTGCCAGCACCCAATTCGCCACCGGGACAAGTAGCAATCAGCCCCAGCATTTT
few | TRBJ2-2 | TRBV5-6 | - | CASSSGNTGELFF | TGTGCCAGCAGCTCGGGAAACACCGGGGAGCTGTTTTTT
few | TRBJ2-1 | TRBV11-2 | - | CASSLVRGSYNEQFF | TGTGCCAGCAGCTTAGTACGGGGATCCTACAATGAGCAGTTCTTC
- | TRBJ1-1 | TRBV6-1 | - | CASLASGGNTEAFF | TGTGCCAGCCTGGCGAGCGGGGGGAACACTGAAGCTTTCTTT
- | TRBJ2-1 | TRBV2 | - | CASSTADEQFF | TGTGCCAGCAGCACAGCCGATGAGCAGTTCTTC
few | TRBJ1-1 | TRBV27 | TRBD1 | CASTPQVGQGRAFF | TGTGCCAGCACTCCTCAAGTCGGACAGGGGCGAGCTTTCTTT
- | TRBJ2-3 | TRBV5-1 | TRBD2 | CASSPGGGYGTDTQYF | TGCGCCAGCAGCCCGGGAGGGGGGTACGGCACAGATACGCAGTATTTT
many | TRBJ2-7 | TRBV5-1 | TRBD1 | CASSPQGTGVYEQYF | TGCGCCAGCAGCCCTCAGGGCACAGGGGTCTACGAGCAGTACTTC
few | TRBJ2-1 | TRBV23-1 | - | CASSQGWATRSYNEQFF | TGCGCCAGCAGTCAAGGTTGGGCTACCCGCTCCTACAATGAGCAGTTCTTC
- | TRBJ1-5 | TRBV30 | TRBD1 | CAWGQGADQPQHF | TGTGCCTGGGGACAGGGTGCCGATCAGCCCCAGCATTTT